A single TCR beta chain is shown here with its context. The junction and the germline gene differ at one end; a read error may be behind it. Germline V gives CDR1 MGHDK, CDR2 SYGVNS. The CDR3 is 16 amino acids. The sample belongs to a study of CD8+CD57+ T cells in acquired aplastic anemia. Genomic DNA constituted the template upon which TCR beta VDJ and CDR3 profiling was performed. TCRdb re-called the reads with MiXCR, one entry per CDR3 protein. In the table there are around 250,000 distinct CDR3 sequences, roughly half of which are singletons. Sequences were obtained from sorted CD4+, CD8+, or CD8+CD57+ T cells (not recorded which) from PBMCs. V is TRBV25-1 and J is TRBJ2-6; D assignment may be TRBD1 or TRBD2 (5 bases each). This clonotype originated in a human donor with severe aplastic anemia or a healthy control (not recorded which). CDR3: CASSLPGSSGANVLTF. The CDR3 nucleotides are TGTGCCAGCAGTTTACCAGGGAGCTCTGGGGCAAACGTCCTGACTTTC.